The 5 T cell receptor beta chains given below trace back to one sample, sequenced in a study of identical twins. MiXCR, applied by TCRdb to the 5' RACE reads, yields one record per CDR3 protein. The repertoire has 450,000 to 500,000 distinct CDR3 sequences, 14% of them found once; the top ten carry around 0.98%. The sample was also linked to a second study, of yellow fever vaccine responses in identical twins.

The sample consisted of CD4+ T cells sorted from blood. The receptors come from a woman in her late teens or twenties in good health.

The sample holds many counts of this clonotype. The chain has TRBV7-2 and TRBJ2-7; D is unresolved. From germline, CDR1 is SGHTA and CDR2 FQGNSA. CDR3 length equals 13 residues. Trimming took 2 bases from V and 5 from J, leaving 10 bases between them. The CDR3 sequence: CASSLISMDEQYF. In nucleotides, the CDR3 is TGTGCCAGCAGCTTAATCAGTATGGACGAGCAGTACTTC. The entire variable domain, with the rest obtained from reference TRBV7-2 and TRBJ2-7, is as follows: GAGVSQSPSNKVTEKGKDVELRCDPISGHTALYWYRQSLGQGLEFLIYFQGNSAPDKSGLPSDRFSAERTGGSVSTLTIQRTQQEDSAVYLCASSLISMDEQYFGPGTRLTVT.

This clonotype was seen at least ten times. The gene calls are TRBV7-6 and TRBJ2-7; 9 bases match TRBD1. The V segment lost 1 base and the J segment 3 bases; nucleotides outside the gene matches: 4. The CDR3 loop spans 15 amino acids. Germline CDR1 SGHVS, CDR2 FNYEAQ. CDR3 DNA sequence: TGTGCCAGCAGCTTAGAAACAGGGGGCGGCTACGAGCAGTACTTC. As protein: CASSLETGGGYEQYF.

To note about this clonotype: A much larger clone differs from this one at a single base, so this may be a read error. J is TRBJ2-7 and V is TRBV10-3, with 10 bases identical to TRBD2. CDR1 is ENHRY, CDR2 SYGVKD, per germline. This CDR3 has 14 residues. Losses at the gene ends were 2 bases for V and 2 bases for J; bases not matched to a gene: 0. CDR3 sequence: CAISETSGAYEQYF. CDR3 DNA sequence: TGTGCCATCAGTGAGACTAGCGGGGCCTACGAGCAGTACTTC.

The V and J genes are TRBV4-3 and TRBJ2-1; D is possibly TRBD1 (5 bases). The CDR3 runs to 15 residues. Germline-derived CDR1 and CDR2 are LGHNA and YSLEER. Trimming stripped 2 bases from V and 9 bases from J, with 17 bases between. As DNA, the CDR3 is TGCGCCAGCAGCCAAACCTTGCAGGGCATGGGTGAGCAGTTCTTC. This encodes CASSQTLQGMGEQFF.

The CDR3 region has the DNA TGTGCCAGCAGTCCAACCGGGACAGGGGTCACCGGGGAGCTGTTTTTT. It is translated as CASSPTGTGVTGELFF. The V call is TRBV25-1, the J call TRBJ2-2; 10 positions agree with TRBD1. J gave up 4 bases and V 5 bases, and 7 bases lay outside the gene matches. Germline-derived CDR1 and CDR2 are MGHDK and SYGVNS. The CDR3 totals 16 residues.